A selection of T cell receptor beta chains follows, all from one sample in a study of blood T cell repertoires in COVID-19. The repertoire was sequenced with immunoSEQ multiplex PCR; TCRdb's copy has only in-frame clones and lacks some. The table includes about 470,000 clones, about 85% detected once. Sequenced: PBMCs or T cells enriched from blood (not recorded which). These receptor sequences come from a young woman who had recovered from COVID-19. Each CDR3 is given with its conserved first and last residue. D genes are given only for firm matches. Rows may omit the clone size; those that give it use once, few, many or a size class.

j_call,v_call,d_call,clone_size,cdr3_aa,cdr3_nt
TRBJ1-4,TRBV7-4,NA,NA,CASRLYRVHGLFF,TGTGCCAGCAGGCTGTACCGGGTTCACGGGCTGTTTTTT
TRBJ1-1,TRBV11-2,NA,NA,CASSLNNRNTEAFF,TGTGCCAGCAGCTTAAATAATCGGAACACTGAAGCTTTCTTT
TRBJ2-4,TRBV29-1,NA,NA,CSVDLGDIQYF,TGCAGCGTTGATTTAGGGGACATTCAGTACTTC
TRBJ1-1,TRBV5-1,NA,NA,CATSRTESMNTEAFF,TGCGCCACCTCGAGGACAGAATCCATGAACACTGAAGCTTTCTTT
TRBJ1-1,TRBV7-9,NA,NA,CASSLGLDSNTEAFF,TGTGCCAGCAGCTTAGGGCTGGACTCGAACACTGAAGCTTTCTTT
TRBJ1-1,TRBV6-6,NA,NA,CASRPGDGTEAFF,TGTGCCAGCCGACCCGGGGATGGGACTGAAGCTTTCTTT
TRBJ1-6,TRBV30,TRBD1,NA,CASRRDSGSPLHF,TGTGCCTCCCGTCGGGACAGCGGTTCACCCCTCCACTTT
TRBJ2-4,TRBV12-3/TRBV12-4,TRBD2,NA,CASSGGDIQYF,TGTGCCAGCTCGGGGGGTGACATTCAGTACTTC
TRBJ2-2,TRBV7-8,TRBD2,NA,CASSSTGGGELFF,TGTGCCAGCAGTTCCACGGGAGGCGGGGAGCTGTTTTTT
TRBJ2-7,TRBV30,TRBD2,NA,CAWSPKIGSGGKEIYEQYF,TGTGCCTGGAGTCCTAAAATAGGTAGCGGGGGCAAGGAAATATACGAGCAGTACTTC
TRBJ2-2,TRBV5-1,TRBD2,NA,CASSLTSANTGELFF,TGCGCCAGCAGCTTGACTAGCGCTAACACCGGGGAGCTGTTTTTT
TRBJ2-7,TRBV7-2,NA,NA,CASSLGQGTYEQYF,TGTGCCAGCAGCTTAGGGCAGGGGACCTACGAGCAGTACTTC
TRBJ2-1,TRBV28,TRBD2,NA,CASSTASGGLYNEQFF,TGTGCCAGCAGTACCGCTAGCGGGGGGTTATACAATGAGCAGTTCTTC
TRBJ2-7,TRBV5-1,NA,NA,CASSARGPSYEQYF,TGCGCCAGCAGTGCGCGGGGGCCCTCCTACGAGCAGTACTTC
TRBJ2-3,TRBV9,TRBD1,NA,CASSVEGTVSDTQYF,TGTGCCAGCAGCGTAGAGGGGACAGTCTCCGATACGCAGTATTTT
TRBJ1-2,TRBV10-1,NA,NA,CASSLSGSYGYTF,TGCGCCAGCAGTCTATCAGGGTCCTATGGCTACACCTTC
TRBJ1-4,TRBV4-2,NA,few,CASSQEAGDNEKLFF,TGTGCCAGCAGCCAAGAGGCAGGGGATAATGAAAAACTGTTTTTT
TRBJ1-5,TRBV4-1,TRBD1,few,CASSPGQGPVSNQPQHF,TGCGCCAGCAGCCCCGGACAGGGACCCGTCAGCAATCAGCCCCAGCATTTT